This T cell receptor beta chain was recorded in a study of blood T cell repertoires in COVID-19. Study at large: Both acute and convalescent COVID-19 samples were obtained from the United States, Italy and Spain. Nucleic acid was either cDNA or gDNA, and it came from T cells, B-cell-depleted T cells, or PBMCs.

As handled by the study authors: Reference gene primer amplification yielded estimated nucleated cell counts. Method: immunoSEQ multiplex PCR; TCRdb's copy keeps in-frame clones and lacks some. V and J calls and clone size are as listed in that table; D and trimming were resolved from the DNA. The sample holds 120,000 or so clones; approximately 90% are singletons and the top ten take approximately 8%. Looked up from germline, CDR1 is SGHAT and CDR2 is FQNNGV. V shed 1 base and J shed 1 base, with 12 bases lying between them. The CDR3 has 16 amino acids. This chain joins TRBV11-2 and TRBJ2-3, with D tentatively TRBD2 (6 bases). Sequenced: peripheral blood. This clonotype originated in a man aged 45 to 65 with acute or convalescent COVID-19. DNA for the CDR3: TGTGCCAGCAGCTTAGTTGGAGGGGCCCGCACAGATACGCAGTATTTT. Encoded protein: CASSLVGGARTDTQYF.